Listed below are T cell receptor beta chains from one sample, sequenced in a study of blood T cell repertoires in COVID-19. Some clones are missing from TCRdb's copy, which holds only in-frame ones; the method was immunoSEQ multiplex PCR. The data hold fewer than 700,000 clones, with 85% to 90% observed a single time. The sequencing input was peripheral blood. These receptors were obtained from a woman aged 50 to 65 with COVID-19, enrolled during active disease. Each CDR3 is given with its conserved first and last residue. Each record gives: V gene, clone size, J gene, D gene, CDR3 protein, CDR3 DNA. A D gene is named only where the DNA matches it firmly. Only part of the rows carry a size: once, few, many, or a class if the clone is expanded.

TRBV19	NA	TRBJ1-1	NA	CASVRGTEAFF	TGTGCCAGTGTACGGGGGACTGAAGCTTTCTTT
TRBV5-1	NA	TRBJ1-1	NA	CASATEAVLNTEAFF	TGCGCCAGCGCCACCGAGGCGGTATTGAACACTGAAGCTTTCTTT
TRBV18	once	TRBJ1-4	NA	CASSPRPDEKLFF	TGTGCCAGCTCACCACGCCCGGATGAAAAACTGTTTTTT
TRBV4-2	NA	TRBJ1-3	NA	CASSPVGGPSGNTIYF	TGTGCCAGCAGCCCTGTGGGAGGACCCTCTGGAAACACCATATATTTT
TRBV7-2	NA	TRBJ2-3	NA	CASSLGGLAADTQYF	TGTGCCAGCAGCTTAGGGGGGTTAGCGGCAGATACGCAGTATTTT
TRBV6-6	NA	TRBJ2-2	TRBD2	CASSYSASGLTGELFF	TGTGCCAGCAGTTACTCGGCTAGCGGTCTCACCGGGGAGCTGTTTTTT
TRBV27	NA	TRBJ2-7	TRBD2	CASSFKLAGVYEQYF	TGTGCCAGCAGTTTCAAACTAGCGGGGGTCTACGAGCAGTACTTC
TRBV28	NA	TRBJ1-4	NA	CASSTRHRAGGTTNEKLFF	TGTGCCAGCAGTACCCGTCACAGGGCGGGAGGCACAACTAATGAAAAACTGTTTTTT
TRBV2	NA	TRBJ2-5	TRBD1	CASRGQPGETQYF	TGTGCCAGCAGGGGACAGCCTGGGGAGACCCAGTACTTC
TRBV30	once	TRBJ1-2	NA	CAWSPQGVNYGYTF	TGTGCCTGGAGTCCACAGGGAGTTAACTATGGCTACACCTTC
TRBV28	NA	TRBJ1-4	NA	CASSLHGAKEKLFF	TGTGCCAGCAGTTTACATGGGGCGAAAGAAAAACTGTTTTTT
TRBV5-1	NA	TRBJ1-5	NA	CASSPPGRVNGNQPQHF	TGCGCCAGCAGCCCCCCGGGGAGGGTGAATGGCAATCAGCCCCAGCATTTT
TRBV11-2	NA	TRBJ1-2	TRBD1	CASSLATGGNGYTF	TGTGCCAGCAGCTTGGCGACAGGGGGCAATGGCTACACCTTC
TRBV30	NA	TRBJ2-7	TRBD1	CAWSTGTGELGYF	TGTGCCTGGAGTACCGGGACAGGGGAATTAGGGTACTTC
TRBV7-3	NA	TRBJ1-6	TRBD1	CASSLWATGTGNSPLHF	TGTGCCAGCAGCTTATGGGCGACCGGGACAGGGAATTCACCCCTCCACTTT
TRBV15	once	TRBJ2-3	TRBD2	CATSRDWASGGHTDTQYF	TGTGCCACCAGCAGAGATTGGGCTAGCGGGGGGCACACAGATACGCAGTATTTT
TRBV7-2	NA	TRBJ1-2	TRBD1	CASSLRSGTDPMGYTF	TGTGCCAGCAGCTTACGGTCCGGGACAGACCCTATGGGCTACACCTTC
TRBV7-3	NA	TRBJ2-1	TRBD2	CASSLGTSVYNEQFF	TGTGCCAGCAGCCTCGGGACTAGCGTCTACAATGAGCAGTTCTTC
TRBV11-1	NA	TRBJ2-7	NA	CASSSSVARDEQYF	TGTGCCAGCAGCTCCTCGGTGGCCCGGGACGAGCAGTACTTC
TRBV5-1	NA	TRBJ2-2	TRBD2	CASGRLAGGPGAGELFF	TGCGCCAGCGGCCGACTAGCGGGGGGGCCGGGCGCCGGGGAGCTGTTTTTT
TRBV18	NA	TRBJ2-1	TRBD1	CASSPRTGEDEQFF	TGTGCCAGCTCACCCCGGACAGGGGAGGATGAGCAGTTCTTC
TRBV29-1	NA	TRBJ2-3	TRBD1	CSVGPDRGRNTDTQYF	TGCAGCGTTGGGCCCGACAGGGGGCGGAACACAGATACGCAGTATTTT
TRBV6-6	NA	TRBJ1-3	TRBD1	CASRGTGPSGNTIYF	TGTGCCAGCAGGGGGACAGGGCCCTCTGGAAACACCATATATTTT
TRBV9	NA	TRBJ2-2	TRBD1	CASSVAGGTGELFF	TGTGCCAGCAGCGTAGCAGGGGGCACCGGGGAGCTGTTTTTT
TRBV30	few	TRBJ1-5	NA	CAWSVTGIVQPQHF	TGTGCCTGGAGTGTCACAGGGATAGTCCAGCCCCAGCATTTT
TRBV9	NA	TRBJ2-2	TRBD1	CASSSRDRVSGELFF	TGTGCCAGCAGCTCCCGGGACAGGGTCTCCGGGGAGCTGTTTTTT
TRBV6-1	NA	TRBJ1-2	TRBD1	CASSEFGQGARGYTF	TGTGCCAGCAGTGAATTCGGACAGGGGGCGCGGGGCTACACCTTC
TRBV7-8	NA	TRBJ2-3	NA	CASSLVSGASTDTQYF	TGTGCCAGCAGCTTAGTTTCTGGGGCTAGCACAGATACGCAGTATTTT